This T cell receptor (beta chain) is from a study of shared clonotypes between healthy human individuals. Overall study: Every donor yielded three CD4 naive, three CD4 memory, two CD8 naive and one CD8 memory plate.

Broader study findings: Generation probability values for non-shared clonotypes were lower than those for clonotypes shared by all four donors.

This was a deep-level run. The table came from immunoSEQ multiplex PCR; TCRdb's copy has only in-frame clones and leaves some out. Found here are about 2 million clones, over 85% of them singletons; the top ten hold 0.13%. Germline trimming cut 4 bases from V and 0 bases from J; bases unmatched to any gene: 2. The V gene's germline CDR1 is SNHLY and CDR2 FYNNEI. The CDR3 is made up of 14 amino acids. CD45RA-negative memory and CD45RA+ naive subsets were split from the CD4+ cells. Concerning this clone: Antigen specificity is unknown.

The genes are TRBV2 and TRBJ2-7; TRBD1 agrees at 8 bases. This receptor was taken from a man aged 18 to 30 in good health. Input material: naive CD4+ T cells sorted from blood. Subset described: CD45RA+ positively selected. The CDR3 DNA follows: TGTGCCAGCAGTGCACAGGGGGACTCCTACGAGCAGTACTTC. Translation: CASSAQGDSYEQYF. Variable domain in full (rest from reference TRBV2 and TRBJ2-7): EPEVTQTPSHQVTQMGQEVILRCVPISNHLYFYWYRQILGQKVEFLVSFYNNEISEKSEIFDDQFSVERPDGSNFTLKIRSTKLEDSAMYFCASSAQGDSYEQYFGPGTRLTVT.